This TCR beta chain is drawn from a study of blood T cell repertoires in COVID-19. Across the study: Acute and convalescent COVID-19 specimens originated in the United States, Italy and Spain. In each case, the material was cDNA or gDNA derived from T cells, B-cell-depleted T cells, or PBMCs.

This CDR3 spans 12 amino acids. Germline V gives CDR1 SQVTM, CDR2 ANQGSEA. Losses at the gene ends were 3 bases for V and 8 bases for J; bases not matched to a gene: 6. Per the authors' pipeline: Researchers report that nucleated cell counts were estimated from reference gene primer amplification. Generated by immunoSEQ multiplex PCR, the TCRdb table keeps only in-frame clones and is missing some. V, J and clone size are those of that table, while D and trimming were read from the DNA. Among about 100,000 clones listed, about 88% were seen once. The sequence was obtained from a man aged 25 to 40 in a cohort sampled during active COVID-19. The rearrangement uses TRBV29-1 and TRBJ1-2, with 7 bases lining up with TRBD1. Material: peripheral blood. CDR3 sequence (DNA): TGCAGCGTTGAGGAAGGGGGCGAAGGCTACACCTTC. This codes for CSVEEGGEGYTF.